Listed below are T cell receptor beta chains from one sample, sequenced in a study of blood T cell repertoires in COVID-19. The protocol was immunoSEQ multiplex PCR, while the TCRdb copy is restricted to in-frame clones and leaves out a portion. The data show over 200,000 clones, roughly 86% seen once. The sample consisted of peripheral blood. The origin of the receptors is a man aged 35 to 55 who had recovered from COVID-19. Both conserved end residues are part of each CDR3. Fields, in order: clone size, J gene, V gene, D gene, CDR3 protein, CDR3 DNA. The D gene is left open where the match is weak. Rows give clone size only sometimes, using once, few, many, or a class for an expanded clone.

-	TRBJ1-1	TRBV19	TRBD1	CASSIDRATEAFF	TGTGCCAGTAGTATCGACAGGGCCACTGAAGCTTTCTTT
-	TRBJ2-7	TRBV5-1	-	CASSLVPYEQYF	TGCGCCAGCAGCCTAGTACCCTACGAGCAGTACTTC
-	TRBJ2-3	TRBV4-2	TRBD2	CASSQGLAGVSNTQYF	TGTGCCAGCAGCCAAGGACTAGCGGGAGTTTCGAATACGCAGTATTTT
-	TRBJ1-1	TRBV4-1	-	CASSGDTNTEAFF	TGCGCCAGCAGCGGGGACACGAACACTGAAGCTTTCTTT
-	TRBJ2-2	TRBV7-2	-	CASSLVKPPAGELFF	TGTGCCAGCAGCTTGGTAAAGCCCCCGGCCGGGGAGCTGTTTTTT
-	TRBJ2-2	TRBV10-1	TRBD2	CASRSGSGGANTGELFF	TGCGCCAGCAGAAGCGGGAGCGGGGGGGCGAACACCGGGGAGCTGTTTTTT
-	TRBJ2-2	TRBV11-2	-	CASSSPLSGELFF	TGTGCCAGCAGCTCCCCCCTTTCCGGGGAGCTGTTTTTT
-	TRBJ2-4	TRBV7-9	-	CASSFSRVEVKNIQYF	TGTGCCAGCAGCTTCAGTAGGGTGGAGGTGAAAAACATTCAGTACTTC
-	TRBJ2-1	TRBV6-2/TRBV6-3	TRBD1	CASSYSGQGISYNEQFF	TGTGCCAGCAGTTACTCGGGACAGGGGATTTCCTACAATGAGCAGTTCTTC
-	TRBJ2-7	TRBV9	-	CASSVGDTPYEQYF	TGTGCCAGCAGCGTAGGAGACACTCCCTACGAGCAGTACTTC
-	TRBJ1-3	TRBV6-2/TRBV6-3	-	CASSFDRFSGNTIYF	TGTGCCAGCAGTTTCGACAGGTTCTCTGGAAACACCATATATTTT
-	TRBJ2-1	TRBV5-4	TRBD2	CASSPGTSGGVSSYNEQFF	TGTGCCAGCAGCCCCGGGACTAGCGGGGGGGTAAGCTCCTACAATGAGCAGTTCTTC
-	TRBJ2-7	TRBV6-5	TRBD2	CASSYAAPSGGYEQYF	TGTGCCAGCAGTTACGCAGCCCCCAGCGGGGGTTACGAGCAGTACTTC
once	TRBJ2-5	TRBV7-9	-	CASRSGSETQYF	TGTGCCAGCAGGTCAGGGTCAGAGACCCAGTACTTC
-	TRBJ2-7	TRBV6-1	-	CASSEVGGQYF	TGTGCCAGCAGTGAAGTGGGGGGGCAGTACTTC
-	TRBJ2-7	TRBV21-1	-	CASSKELGQGVAMGYEQYF	TGTGCCAGCAGCAAAGAGTTGGGACAGGGGGTCGCGATGGGCTACGAGCAGTACTTC
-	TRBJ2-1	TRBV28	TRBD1	CASSPTGAKGYEQFF	TGTGCCAGCAGTCCGACAGGGGCCAAAGGGTATGAGCAGTTCTTC
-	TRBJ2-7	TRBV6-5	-	CASSPSRVHEQYF	TGTGCCAGCAGTCCCTCCAGGGTCCACGAGCAGTACTTC
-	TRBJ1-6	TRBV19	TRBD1	CASSDGQGDNSPLHF	TGTGCCAGTAGTGATGGACAGGGGGATAATTCACCCCTCCACTTT
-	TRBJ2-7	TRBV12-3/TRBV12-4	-	CASSFLAEYEQYF	TGTGCCAGCAGTTTTCTAGCCGAATACGAGCAGTACTTC
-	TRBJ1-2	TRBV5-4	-	CASSLGLGGTYGYTF	TGTGCCAGCAGCTTGGGACTTGGAGGGACCTATGGCTACACCTTC
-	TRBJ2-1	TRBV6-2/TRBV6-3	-	CASSSSPLVGEQFF	TGTGCCAGCAGTTCCTCCCCACTAGTCGGTGAGCAGTTCTTC
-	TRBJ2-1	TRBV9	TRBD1	CASSGGQGRNNEQFF	TGTGCCAGCAGCGGGGGACAGGGGAGGAACAATGAGCAGTTCTTC
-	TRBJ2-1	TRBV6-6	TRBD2	CASIHLAGANEQFF	TGTGCCAGCATACACTTAGCGGGGGCCAATGAGCAGTTCTTC
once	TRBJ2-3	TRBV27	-	CASSFGGFSFTDTQYF	TGTGCCAGCAGTTTCGGCGGGTTCTCGTTCACAGATACGCAGTATTTT
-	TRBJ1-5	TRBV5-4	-	CASSLEGGDQPQHF	TGTGCCAGCAGCTTGGAGGGGGGGGACCAGCCCCAGCATTTT
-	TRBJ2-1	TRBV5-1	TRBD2	CASSRTSGGAYNEQFF	TGCGCCAGCAGCCGGACTAGCGGGGGAGCCTACAATGAGCAGTTCTTC
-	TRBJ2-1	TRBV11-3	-	CASSWIRRDEQFF	TGTGCCAGCAGCTGGATTAGGAGGGATGAGCAGTTCTTC
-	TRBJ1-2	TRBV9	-	CASSVGSDPHYGYTF	TGTGCCAGCAGCGTAGGGTCAGATCCCCACTATGGCTACACCTTC
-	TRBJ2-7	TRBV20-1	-	CSAALGQERYF	TGCAGTGCTGCACTAGGCCAAGAGAGGTACTTC
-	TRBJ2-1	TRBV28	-	CASSSSLNEQFF	TGTGCCAGCAGTTCGTCGTTGAATGAGCAGTTCTTC
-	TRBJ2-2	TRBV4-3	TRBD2	CASAELAGTNTGELFF	TGCGCCAGCGCCGAACTAGCGGGGACGAACACCGGGGAGCTGTTTTTT
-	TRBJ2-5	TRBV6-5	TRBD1	CASDGDRGQETQYF	TGTGCCAGCGACGGGGACAGGGGGCAAGAGACCCAGTACTTC
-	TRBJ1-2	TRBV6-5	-	CASSYGSLANGYTF	TGTGCCAGCAGTTACGGCAGCCTAGCTAATGGCTACACCTTC
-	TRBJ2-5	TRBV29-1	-	CSVSGRGETQYF	TGCAGCGTTTCGGGCAGGGGAGAGACCCAGTACTTC
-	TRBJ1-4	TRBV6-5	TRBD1	CASRAGQFNEKLFF	TGTGCCAGCAGGGCGGGACAGTTTAATGAAAAACTGTTTTTT
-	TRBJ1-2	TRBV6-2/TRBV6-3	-	CASSDSLYGYTF	TGTGCCAGCAGTGACAGCCTCTATGGCTACACCTTC
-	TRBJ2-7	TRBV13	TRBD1	CASSPDRRPYEQYF	TGTGCCAGCAGCCCGGACAGGAGACCTTACGAGCAGTACTTC
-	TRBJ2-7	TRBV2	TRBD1	CASSAGTGRYEQYF	TGTGCCAGCAGTGCCGGGACAGGGCGCTACGAGCAGTACTTC
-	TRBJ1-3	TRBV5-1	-	CASSLQGSGNTIYF	TGCGCCAGCAGCTTACAGGGATCTGGAAACACCATATATTTT